A single sample is the source of the 25 T cell receptor beta chains below, sequenced in a study of Tregs in tolerant kidney transplant recipients. Assay: immunoSEQ multiplex PCR; the TCRdb copy retains only in-frame clones and omits some. Of tens of thousands of clones listed, 91% are singletons. The sequencing sample was made of Tregs from blood. The receptors were sampled from a human donor in good health.

The chain couples TRBV7-9 to TRBJ1-1, with D unclear. The CDR3 contains 13 residues. Germline V gene lookup returns CDR1 SEHNR and CDR2 FQNEAQ (reference sequence). Trimming cost V 7 bases and J 4 bases, with 13 bases left between them. The CDR3, as DNA: TGTGCCAGCATCGTGGGAGCTGGCACTGAAGCTTTCTTT. Its protein product is CASIVGAGTEAFF.

The V and J genes are TRBV9 and TRBJ2-1, with 9 bases fitting TRBD2. The CDR3 spans 17 residues. J gave up 5 bases and V 4 bases, and 13 bases lay outside the gene matches. Germline loops: CDR1 SGDLS, CDR2 YYNGEE. CDR3 amino acids: CASSPSHSGRLDNEQFF. CDR3 in DNA: TGTGCCAGCAGCCCGTCCCATAGCGGGAGACTCGACAATGAGCAGTTCTTC.

The chain couples TRBV9 to TRBJ2-7; 11 bases align to TRBD1. The CDR3 loop spans 15 amino acids. Trimming at V came to 3 bases and at J to 2 bases, leaving 4 bases not matched to a gene. Germline V gene data show CDR1 as SGDLS and CDR2 as YYNGEE. This chain's CDR3 is CASSGWGQGAYEQYF. CDR3 DNA sequence: TGTGCCAGCAGCGGATGGGGACAGGGGGCCTACGAGCAGTACTTC.

The chain carries TRBV5-1 and TRBJ1-5, with D tentatively TRBD1 (5 bases). CDR1 is SGHRS and CDR2 is YFSETQ in the germline V gene. The V end was cut by 0 bases, the J end by 5 bases, with 9 bases between. The CDR3 consists of 14 residues. The CDR3: CASSLDGGHQPQHF. The DNA for the CDR3 is TGCGCCAGCAGCTTGGATGGGGGTCATCAGCCCCAGCATTTT.

V usage is TRBV14 and J usage is TRBJ2-7; D might be TRBD2 (6 bases). This CDR3 is 14 amino acids long. V lost 4 bases and J 7 bases, leaving 17 bases between the germline ends. The germline gives CDR1 SGHDN, CDR2 FVKESK. CDR3 sequence: CASSPRGLVREQYF. For the CDR3, the DNA is TGTGCCAGCAGCCCCCGGGGACTGGTCCGGGAGCAGTACTTC.

This chain connects TRBV7-9 to TRBJ2-1; 12 bases are a match to TRBD2. Germline lookup yields CDR1 SEHNR and CDR2 FQNEAQ (reference sequence). V shed 9 bases, J shed 0 bases, and the junction held 6 bases outside the gene matches. CDR3 size: 16 residues. In nucleotides, the CDR3 is TGTGCCAGACGGACTAGCGGGAACCGCTCCTACAATGAGCAGTTCTTC. This codes for CARRTSGNRSYNEQFF.

The chain recombines TRBV6-5 with TRBJ2-5, with no clear D. CDR1 is MNHEY and CDR2 is SVGAGI in the germline V gene. This CDR3 region has 16 residues. V lost 0 bases to trimming and J lost 7 bases, with 18 bases between them. The DNA for the CDR3 is TGTGCCAGCAGTTACTCCGGCGGCGGCTTGATGCGGACCCAGTACTTC. It yields the protein CASSYSGGGLMRTQYF.

This rearrangement joins TRBV4-1 to TRBJ1-2; D not resolved. CDR3 size: 13 residues. The germline V and J ends were trimmed by 0 bases and 8 bases, with 10 bases remaining between them. Germline assignment: CDR1 MGHRA and CDR2 YSYEKL. The CDR3 here is CASSQEGFRGYTF. In DNA form, the CDR3 reads TGCGCCAGCAGCCAAGAAGGTTTTAGGGGCTACACCTTC.

The rearrangement uses TRBV10-3 and TRBJ1-2; 7 bases agree with TRBD1. The J segment lost 4 bases and the V segment lost 8 bases, leaving 4 bases of the junction unmatched. Germline loops: CDR1 ENHRY, CDR2 SYGVKD. This CDR3 spans 12 amino acids. CDR3 in amino acids: CAIGQGGYGYTF. The CDR3 DNA sequence: TGTGCCATCGGGCAGGGGGGCTATGGCTACACCTTC.

This chain connects TRBV30 to TRBJ1-2; D gene ambiguous. The CDR3 contains 16 residues. Trimming pared 0 bases from V and 4 bases from J, leaving 18 bases between. Germline values: CDR1 GTSNPN, CDR2 SVGIG (reference sequence). The CDR3 DNA reads as TGTGCCTGGAGTGTACGGGTAGGGAACTTGATCTATGGCTACACCTTC. Translating it yields CAWSVRVGNLIYGYTF.

The gene calls are TRBV2 and TRBJ1-5, with D tentatively TRBD1 (6 bases). CDR1 and CDR2 (germline): SNHLY, FYNNEI. This CDR3 region has 17 residues. V was clipped by 4 bases and J by 0 bases, with 16 bases between them. In DNA, the CDR3 is TGTGCCAGCAGTGTCGCCAGGGGAGGTCATAGCAATCAGCCCCAGCATTTT. Protein product: CASSVARGGHSNQPQHF.

V usage is TRBV27 and J usage is TRBJ2-2; 7 nucleotides line up with TRBD1. The CDR3 runs to 16 residues. J gave up 6 bases and V 3 bases, and 10 bases lay outside the gene matches. The germline V gene has CDR1 MNHEY and CDR2 SMNVEV (reference sequence). The CDR3 is CASSFRQGVLAGELFF. CDR3 sequence (DNA): TGTGCCAGCAGTTTCCGACAGGGAGTGCTTGCCGGGGAGCTGTTTTTT.

This rearrangement joins TRBV18 to TRBJ2-7; 7 bases align to TRBD2. The CDR3 runs 15 residues. Per germline, CDR1 KGHSH and CDR2 LQKENI. V shed 3 bases, J shed 3 bases, and the junction held 8 bases outside the gene matches. The CDR3 DNA reads TGTGCCAGCTCACCGGGGAGGGGAGGGGTCTACGAGCAGTACTTC. This translates into CASSPGRGGVYEQYF.

The chain has TRBV5-1 and TRBJ2-7; D unclear. Trimming left V 4 bases short and J 0 bases short, with 8 bases between. The germline V gene has CDR1 SGHRS and CDR2 YFSETQ. This CDR3 region has 13 residues. This CDR3 reads CASSAANSYEQYF. CDR3 in DNA: TGCGCCAGCAGCGCAGCAAACTCCTACGAGCAGTACTTC.

The V call is TRBV6-1, the J call TRBJ2-3, with D maybe TRBD1 (6 bases). The germline V gene encodes CDR1 MNHNS and CDR2 SASEGT. CDR3 length: 15 amino acids. Trimming took off 7 bases at V and 4 bases at J, with 18 bases between the two ends. This CDR3 reads CASMPGTLSPDTQYF. The DNA for the CDR3 is TGTGCCAGCATGCCCGGGACATTGAGCCCAGATACGCAGTATTTT.

The chain is built from TRBV5-1 and TRBJ2-1; 9 nucleotides line up with TRBD1. Germline trimming cut 1 base from V and 4 bases from J; bases unmatched to any gene: 3. CDR1 is SGHRS, CDR2 YFSETQ, per germline. The CDR3 is 15 amino acids. The CDR3 coding sequence is TGCGCCAGCAGCTTGTTGGGACAGGGATACAATGAGCAGTTCTTC. This encodes CASSLLGQGYNEQFF.

The J gene is TRBJ1-4, the V gene TRBV30, with 7 bases fitting TRBD1. The CDR3 covers 14 residues. From germline, CDR1 is GTSNPN and CDR2 SVGIG (reference sequence). V trimming: 3 bases; J trimming: 7 bases; junction bases outside the gene matches: 8. For the CDR3, the DNA is TGTGCCTGGAGCGGAGGGGGCACGGGTGAAAAACTGTTTTTT. Residues: CAWSGGGTGEKLFF.

V gene TRBV10-2 combines with J gene TRBJ2-5; TRBD2 matches 8 bases. CDR1 WSHSY and CDR2 SAAADI come from the germline V gene. V was clipped by 6 bases and J by 5 bases; unmatched bases: 8. The CDR3 sequence is 14 residues long. The DNA of the CDR3 is TGCGCCAGCAGGGGCCAAGCGGGAGCCGAGACCCAGTACTTC. Protein sequence: CASRGQAGAETQYF.

The chain recombines TRBV6-5 with TRBJ2-7; 7 nucleotides line up with TRBD1. CDR1 is MNHEY, CDR2 SVGAGI, per germline. The CDR3 covers 14 residues. V lost 4 bases to trimming and J lost 2 bases; unmatched junction nucleotides: 5. The CDR3 spells CASSSRQGTYEQYF. Written as DNA, the CDR3 is TGTGCCAGCAGTTCCCGACAGGGAACCTACGAGCAGTACTTC.

The J gene is TRBJ1-2, the V gene TRBV10-3; no definite D call. The CDR3 runs 14 residues. The ends were cut back, 4 bases at V and 2 bases at J, with 11 bases in the middle. Germline-derived CDR1 and CDR2 are ENHRY and SYGVKD. The CDR3 region is CAISGGGINYGYTF. DNA of the CDR3: TGTGCCATCAGTGGAGGAGGTATCAACTATGGCTACACCTTC.

V gene TRBV5-4 combines with J gene TRBJ2-5; TRBD2 is a possible D gene (6 bases). TRBJ2-7 matches the DNA end more closely, so the J call is doubtful. The germline CDR1 and CDR2 sequences are SGHNT and YYREEE (reference sequence). The CDR3 length is 14 residues. DNA for the CDR3: TGTGCCAGCAGCTTGAAAACGGGAGCCTACGAGCAGTACTTC. Translated: CASSLKTGAYEQYF.

The J gene is TRBJ2-7, the V gene TRBV19; 9 positions match TRBD1. This CDR3 is 15 amino acids long. From germline, CDR1 is LNHDA and CDR2 SQIVND (reference sequence). Trimming took 4 bases from V and 2 from J; bases not matched to a gene: 6. CDR3 sequence: CASSTRTGGPYEQYF. The CDR3 region has the DNA TGTGCCAGTAGTACCCGCACAGGGGGCCCCTACGAGCAGTACTTC.

The chain recombines TRBV6-1 with TRBJ2-1; 8 bases match TRBD2. The CDR3 consists of 15 residues. The trim removed 6 bases at V and 10 bases at J, leaving 14 bases unmatched. CDR1 MNHNS and CDR2 SASEGT come from the germline V gene. The CDR3 reads CASRPAGAGTREQFF. The CDR3 bases are TGTGCCAGCAGACCAGCGGGGGCAGGGACAAGGGAGCAGTTCTTC.

The chain couples TRBV11-3 to TRBJ2-1; 12 bases are a match to TRBD1. CDR1 is SGHNT, CDR2 YENEEA, per germline. J lost 10 bases, V lost 1 base, and 8 bases had no gene match. The CDR3 has 16 residues. CDR3 sequence: CASSLGTGQGAGEQFF. The CDR3 region has the DNA TGTGCCAGCAGCTTAGGCACGGGACAGGGGGCTGGGGAGCAGTTCTTC.

The J gene is TRBJ2-3, the V gene TRBV4-1, with D perhaps matching TRBD2 (5 bases). The V and J ends lost 3 bases and 6 bases respectively, with 10 bases between them. The germline V gene encodes CDR1 MGHRA and CDR2 YSYEKL. The CDR3 length is 13 residues. The CDR3 loop reads CASSQRELDTQYF. The CDR3 bases are TGCGCCAGCAGCCAGAGGGAGTTGGATACGCAGTATTTT.